The rows below give T cell receptor beta chains drawn from one sample of a study of blood T cell repertoires in COVID-19. Only in-frame clones appear in the TCRdb table, and some are missing; sequencing was by immunoSEQ multiplex PCR. Altogether tens of thousands of clones are present, about 92% being singletons, with the ten largest covering approximately 30%. The sequencing input was peripheral blood. These receptors all stem from a man aged 65 to 85 with active COVID-19. The CDR3 runs from the conserved cysteine through the conserved F or W. D genes are given only for firm matches. Not all rows give a size; the values are once, few, many and, for expanded clones, a class.

clone size	V gene	D gene	J gene	CDR3 protein	CDR3 DNA
-	TRBV28	-	TRBJ1-5	CASNLLSQPQHF	TGTGCCAGCAACCTCCTTAGTCAGCCCCAGCATTTT
-	TRBV25-1	-	TRBJ2-2	CASSEPGPGSGTGELFF	TGTGCCAGCAGTGAACCTGGCCCTGGGAGCGGCACCGGGGAGCTGTTTTTT
few	TRBV6-2/TRBV6-3	-	TRBJ2-1	CASSRIGGLGYNEQFF	TGTGCCAGCAGCCGTATAGGGGGTCTGGGTTACAATGAGCAGTTCTTC
-	TRBV6-2/TRBV6-3	-	TRBJ2-7	CASSSDSQSGEQYF	TGTGCCAGCAGTTCGGACAGTCAATCGGGCGAGCAGTACTTC
-	TRBV4-2	TRBD2	TRBJ2-3	CASSQGGGLAGGTDTQYF	TGTGCCAGCAGCCAGGGGGGTGGACTAGCGGGGGGCACAGATACGCAGTATTTT
-	TRBV28	TRBD2	TRBJ2-5	CASGIPSGGQETQYF	TGTGCCAGCGGAATCCCTAGCGGGGGGCAAGAGACCCAGTACTTC
-	TRBV4-1	TRBD2	TRBJ2-1	CASSPRTLAGVGNEQFF	TGCGCCAGCAGCCCAAGAACCCTAGCGGGAGTAGGGAATGAGCAGTTCTTC
-	TRBV4-1	-	TRBJ2-5	CASSRVVGPGGYQETQYF	TGCGCCAGCAGCCGGGTGGTGGGGCCGGGCGGATACCAAGAGACCCAGTACTTC
once	TRBV6-5	-	TRBJ1-3	CASSYSRWASGNTIYF	TGTGCCAGCAGTTACTCGCGCTGGGCCTCTGGAAACACCATATATTTT
-	TRBV28	TRBD1	TRBJ1-1	CASSLRDRGKAFF	TGTGCCAGCAGTTTAAGGGACAGGGGAAAAGCTTTCTTT
-	TRBV11-2	-	TRBJ2-1	CASSSRAGRSYNEQFF	TGTGCCAGCAGCTCCCGGGCGGGCCGCTCCTACAATGAGCAGTTCTTC
-	TRBV6-6	TRBD1	TRBJ2-7	CASSLGQGVYEQYF	TGTGCCAGCAGCCTGGGACAGGGGGTCTACGAGCAGTACTTC
-	TRBV5-4	-	TRBJ1-6	CASRAPGGVNNSPLHF	TGTGCCAGCAGAGCCCCGGGGGGGGTAAATAATTCACCCCTCCACTTT
-	TRBV6-5	-	TRBJ1-1	CASSYLPTGMNTEAFF	TGTGCCAGCAGTTACCTCCCTACAGGCATGAACACTGAAGCTTTCTTT
-	TRBV13	TRBD2	TRBJ2-5	CASSSNGIAGGQETQYF	TGTGCCAGCAGCTCCAACGGAATAGCGGGGGGACAAGAGACCCAGTACTTC
-	TRBV15	-	TRBJ2-2	CATSSPRGITGELFF	TGTGCCACCAGCAGCCCCCGAGGCATCACCGGGGAGCTGTTTTTT
-	TRBV12-3/TRBV12-4	TRBD1	TRBJ1-1	CASSLRTGIGAFF	TGTGCCAGCAGTTTAAGGACAGGGATTGGAGCTTTCTTT
-	TRBV7-3	-	TRBJ2-5	CASSQRTDRQETQYF	TGTGCCAGCAGCCAACGCACGGACAGACAAGAGACCCAGTACTTC
-	TRBV24-1	-	TRBJ1-5	CATSDRGKSSNQPQHF	TGTGCCACCAGTGATAGGGGAAAGTCCAGCAATCAGCCCCAGCATTTT
-	TRBV4-2	-	TRBJ2-7	CASSQGAGSYEQYF	TGTGCCAGCAGCCAAGGGGCAGGTTCCTACGAGCAGTACTTC
-	TRBV7-2	TRBD2	TRBJ2-1	CASQTRAGGNEQFF	TGTGCCAGCCAGACCCGGGCGGGGGGCAATGAGCAGTTCTTC
-	TRBV18	TRBD1	TRBJ1-2	CASSPDRGPAGGYTF	TGTGCCAGCTCGCCAGACAGGGGTCCAGCTGGTGGCTACACCTTC
-	TRBV18	-	TRBJ2-5	CASSPVRTDFQETQYF	TGTGCCAGCTCACCAGTTCGGACAGATTTCCAAGAGACCCAGTACTTC
-	TRBV27	TRBD2	TRBJ2-1	CASSPRGGRILFF	TGTGCCAGCAGTCCACGGGGCGGGAGAATTCTGTTCTTC
-	TRBV19	-	TRBJ1-5	CASSSATNQPQHF	TGTGCCAGTAGTTCGGCGACTAATCAGCCCCAGCATTTT
few	TRBV7-2	-	TRBJ2-7	CASSFSPGQSSYEQYF	TGTGCCAGCAGCTTCTCTCCGGGACAAAGCTCCTACGAGCAGTACTTC
few	TRBV19	TRBD1	TRBJ2-3	CASSQGAVRTDTQYF	TGTGCCAGTAGCCAGGGGGCAGTGCGCACAGATACGCAGTATTTT
-	TRBV7-9	-	TRBJ1-5	CASSLNLGQPQHF	TGTGCCAGCAGCTTAAACCTAGGACAGCCCCAGCATTTT
-	TRBV6-2/TRBV6-3	TRBD2	TRBJ2-5	CASSYTGLAVPQYF	TGTGCCAGCAGTTACACCGGACTAGCGGTTCCCCAGTACTTC
-	TRBV6-2/TRBV6-3	TRBD1	TRBJ1-6	CASSYPSGQGDYNSPLHF	TGTGCCAGCAGTTACCCCTCCGGACAGGGGGACTATAATTCACCCCTCCACTTT
-	TRBV7-8	TRBD1	TRBJ2-1	CASSLKGPGLAGGNEQFF	TGTGCCAGCAGCTTAAAGGGACCGGGGTTGGCAGGGGGCAATGAGCAGTTCTTC